This TCR beta chain is from a study of breast tumors, draining lymph nodes, adjacent tissues. In this sample, this clonotype turned up many times. Germline V CDR1 and CDR2: WSHSY, SAAADI. Trimming cost V 7 bases and J 4 bases; bases outside gene matches: 7. This CDR3 has 13 residues. TCRdb re-called the multiplex PCR reads with MiXCR, one entry per CDR3 protein. The table has approximately 45,000 distinct CDR3 sequences, 20% to 25% seen once. The sequenced sample consisted of breast tumor tissue. The sequence derives from a female donor with breast cancer. Some clones in this sample may be carry-over from other donors' samples. The J gene is TRBJ2-7, the V gene TRBV10-2; 7 positions agree with TRBD1. As DNA, the CDR3 is TGCGCCAGCACCTTAAGACAGGGATACGAGCAGTACTTC. Its translation is CASTLRQGYEQYF.